This TCR beta chain was observed in a study of OX40 agonist ivuxolimab in advanced cancers. Regarding the complete study: Ivuxolimab was an agonistic, fully human IgG2 monoclonal antibody directed against OX40 (CD134), a costimulatory receptor. Intravenous ivuxolimab was administered to patients every 2 weeks at six dose levels: 0.01, 0.1, 0.3, 1.5, 3 and 10 mg/kg. Of the roughly 52 dose-escalation patients, hepatocellular carcinoma was present in approximately 20, melanoma in approximately 15, renal cell carcinoma in 9 and head and neck cancer in 9. The dose-escalation cohort was roughly 80% male with a mean age of roughly 60 years, ranging from 23 to 79. Patients were allowed to have had prior anti-PD-1, anti-PD-L1 or anti-CTLA-4 therapy, and approximately 40% of the dose-escalation patients had been treated with checkpoint inhibitors. Partial responses occurred in three dose-escalation patients: two with cutaneous melanoma and one with hepatocellular carcinoma. The point of sequencing TCRbeta in the periphery was to test whether ivuxolimab changed TCR sequence diversity and drove clonal T-cell expansion. The monotherapy dose-escalation portion (N ≈ 57 patients) of the phase I ivuxolimab trial is reported in the paper. Beyond this particular receptor, the publication reports: The antigen specificity of the clonally expanded peripheral T cells was not determined. Low levels of normalized T-cell clonal expansion were also seen in some patients who did not respond. In the 0.1-3.0 mg/kg groups, partial responders had among the lowest normalized peripheral clonal expansion, particularly in CD8+ T cells. After ivuxolimab, CD8+ T cells had more expanded clones than CD4+ T cells on average. Clonal expansion of both CD4+ and CD8+ blood T cells was observed from baseline to week 6 at doses 0.1 to 3.0 mg/kg.

Regarding this clone: Its recognized antigen is unknown. Base qualities were left out, and no much larger clone turns up one base away.

V gives up 0 bases and J gives up 4 bases, and the segment between their germline ends measures 13 bases. CDR1 and CDR2 are drawn from the germline V gene: SGHTA, FQGNSA. The CDR3, cysteine through phenylalanine, is 16 amino acids long. The DNA shown is the 48-base CDR3, in frame from base 1. Patients with autoimmune disease history or receiving systemic immunosuppression were excluded from the trial. In every dose cohort, peripheral blood was drawn for TCR sequencing at baseline, cycle 4 day 1, and cycle 7 day 1. Samples were obtained from an open-label, multicenter, first-in-human phase I dose-escalation trial of ivuxolimab. Adults with locally advanced or metastatic melanoma, renal cell carcinoma, hepatocellular carcinoma or head and neck squamous cell carcinoma were enrolled in the trial. Before TCR sequencing, CD4+ T cells and CD8+ T cells were sorted from peripheral blood as separate populations.

To sequence the TCRbeta CDR3 region, genomic DNA was isolated from the sorted cells. The immunoSEQ Assay was used to sequence the TCRbeta CDR3 regions. The clones in this table, taken by TCRdb from immuneACCESS, are in-frame only. Not every clone is retained; where verified, under half of the shortfall comes from an unresolved V gene, and the cause of the rest is unknown. Across this sample there are fewer than 30,000 clones, with around 90% seen only once. In total, the top ten clones hold about 33% of the sample. This TCR came from an adult with an advanced solid tumor such as melanoma, head and neck, liver or kidney cancer. Material: CD4+ or CD8+ T cells sorted from blood, obtained in a trial of the OX40 agonist ivuxolimab. Recombination linked TRBV7-2 to TRBJ1-5; TRBD1 might be the D gene, on 5 matching bases. CDR3 sequence: CASSLASGRGNQPQHF. At the DNA level, the sequence is TGTGCCAGCAGCTTAGCATCAGGGAGGGGTAATCAGCCCCAGCATTTT.